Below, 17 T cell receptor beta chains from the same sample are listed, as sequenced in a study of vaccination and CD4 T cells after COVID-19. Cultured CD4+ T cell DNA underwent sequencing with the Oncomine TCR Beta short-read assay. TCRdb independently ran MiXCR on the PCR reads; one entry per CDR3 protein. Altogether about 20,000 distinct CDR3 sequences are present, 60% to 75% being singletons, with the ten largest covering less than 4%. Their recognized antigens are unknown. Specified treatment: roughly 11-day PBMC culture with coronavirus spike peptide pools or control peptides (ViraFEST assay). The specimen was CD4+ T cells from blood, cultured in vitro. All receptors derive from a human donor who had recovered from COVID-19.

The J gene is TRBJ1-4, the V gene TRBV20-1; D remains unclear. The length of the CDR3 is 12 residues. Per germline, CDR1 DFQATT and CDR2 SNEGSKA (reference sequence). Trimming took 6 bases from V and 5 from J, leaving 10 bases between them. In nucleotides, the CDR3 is TGCAGTGCGGCGGAGGGAAATGAAAAACTGTTTTTT. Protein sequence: CSAAEGNEKLFF.

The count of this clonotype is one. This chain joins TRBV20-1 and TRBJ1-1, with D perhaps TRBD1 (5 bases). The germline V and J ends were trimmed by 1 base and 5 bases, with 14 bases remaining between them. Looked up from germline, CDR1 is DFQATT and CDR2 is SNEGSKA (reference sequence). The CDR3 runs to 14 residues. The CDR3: CSARVEGAGTEAFF. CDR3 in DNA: TGCAGTGCTAGAGTAGAAGGGGCCGGGACTGAAGCTTTCTTT.

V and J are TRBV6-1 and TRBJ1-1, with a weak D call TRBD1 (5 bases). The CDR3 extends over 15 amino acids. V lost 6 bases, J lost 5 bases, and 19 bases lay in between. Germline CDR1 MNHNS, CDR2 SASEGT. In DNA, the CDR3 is TGTGCCAGCAGGCCACTTCAGGGAGTTGGGACTGAAGCTTTCTTT. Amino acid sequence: CASRPLQGVGTEAFF.

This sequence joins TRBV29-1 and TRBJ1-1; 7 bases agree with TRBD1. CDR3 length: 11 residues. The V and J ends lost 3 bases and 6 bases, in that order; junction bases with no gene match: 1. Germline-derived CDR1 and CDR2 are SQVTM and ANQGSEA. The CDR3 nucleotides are TGCAGCGTTGACAGGGGGGCTGAAGCTTTCTTT. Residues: CSVDRGAEAFF.

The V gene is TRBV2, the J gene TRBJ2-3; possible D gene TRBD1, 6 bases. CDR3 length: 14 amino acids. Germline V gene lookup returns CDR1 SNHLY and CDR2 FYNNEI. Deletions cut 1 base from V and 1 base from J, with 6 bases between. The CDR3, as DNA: TGTGCCAGCAGTGAAGGGACAGGCACAGATACGCAGTATTTT. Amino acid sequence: CASSEGTGTDTQYF.

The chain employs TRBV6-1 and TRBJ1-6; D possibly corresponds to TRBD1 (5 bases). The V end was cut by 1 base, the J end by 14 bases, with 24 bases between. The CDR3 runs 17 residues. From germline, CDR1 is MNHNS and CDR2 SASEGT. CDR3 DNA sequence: TGTGCCAGCAGTGAAGATTTTATCGGGACTCGCCTTAGCACCCTCCACTTT. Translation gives CASSEDFIGTRLSTLHF.

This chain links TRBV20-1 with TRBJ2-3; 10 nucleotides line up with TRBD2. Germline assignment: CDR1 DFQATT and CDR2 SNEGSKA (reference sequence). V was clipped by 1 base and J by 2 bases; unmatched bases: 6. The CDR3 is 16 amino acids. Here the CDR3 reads CSARGLAGATTDTQYF. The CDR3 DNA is TGCAGTGCTAGAGGGCTAGCGGGGGCCACCACAGATACGCAGTATTTT.

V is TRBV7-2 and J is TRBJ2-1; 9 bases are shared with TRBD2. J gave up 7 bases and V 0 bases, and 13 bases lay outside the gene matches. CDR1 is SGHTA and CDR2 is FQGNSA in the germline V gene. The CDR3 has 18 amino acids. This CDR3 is CASSLALGMAGGLNEQFF. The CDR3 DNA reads TGTGCCAGCAGCTTAGCATTAGGGATGGCGGGGGGGCTTAATGAGCAGTTCTTC.

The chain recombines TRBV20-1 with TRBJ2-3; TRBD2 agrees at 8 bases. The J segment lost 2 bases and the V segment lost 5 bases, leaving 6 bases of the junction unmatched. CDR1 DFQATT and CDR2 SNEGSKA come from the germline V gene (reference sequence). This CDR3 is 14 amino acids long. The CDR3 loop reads CSAPGLAVTDTQYF. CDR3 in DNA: TGCAGTGCTCCTGGACTAGCCGTCACAGATACGCAGTATTTT.

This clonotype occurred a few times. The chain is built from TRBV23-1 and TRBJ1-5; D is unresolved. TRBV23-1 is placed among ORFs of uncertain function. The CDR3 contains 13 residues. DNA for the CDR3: TGCGCTCGCAGGAATTATAGCAATCAGCCCCAGCATTTT. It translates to CARRNYSNQPQHF.

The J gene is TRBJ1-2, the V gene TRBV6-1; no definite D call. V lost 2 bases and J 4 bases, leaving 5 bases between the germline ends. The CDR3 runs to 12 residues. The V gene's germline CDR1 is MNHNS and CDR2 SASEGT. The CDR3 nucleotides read TGTGCCAGCAGTGAAAGAGGCTATGGCTACACCTTC. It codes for CASSERGYGYTF.

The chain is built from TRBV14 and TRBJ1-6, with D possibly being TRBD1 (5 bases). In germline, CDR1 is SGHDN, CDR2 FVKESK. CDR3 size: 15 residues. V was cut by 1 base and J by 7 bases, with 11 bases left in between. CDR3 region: CASSQARQGNSPLHF. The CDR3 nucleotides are TGTGCCAGCAGCCAAGCTAGGCAGGGCAATTCACCCCTCCACTTT.

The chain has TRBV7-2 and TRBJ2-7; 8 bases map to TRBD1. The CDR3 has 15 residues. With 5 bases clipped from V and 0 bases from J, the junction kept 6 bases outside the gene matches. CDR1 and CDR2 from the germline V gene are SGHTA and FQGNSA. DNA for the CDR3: TGTGCCAGCAGCAAGACAGGGGTCGGCTCCTACGAGCAGTACTTC. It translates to CASSKTGVGSYEQYF.

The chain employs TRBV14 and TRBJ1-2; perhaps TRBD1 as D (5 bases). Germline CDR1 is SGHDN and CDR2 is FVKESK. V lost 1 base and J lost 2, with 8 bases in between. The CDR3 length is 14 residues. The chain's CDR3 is CASSQGQPNYGYTF. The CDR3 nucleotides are TGTGCCAGCAGCCAAGGACAGCCCAACTATGGCTACACCTTC.

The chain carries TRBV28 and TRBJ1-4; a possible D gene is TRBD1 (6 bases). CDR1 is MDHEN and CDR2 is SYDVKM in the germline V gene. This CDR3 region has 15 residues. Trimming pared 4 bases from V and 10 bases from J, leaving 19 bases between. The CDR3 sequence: CASSWEGRGIGKLFF. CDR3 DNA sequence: TGTGCCAGCAGTTGGGAGGGAAGGGGGATCGGAAAACTGTTTTTT.

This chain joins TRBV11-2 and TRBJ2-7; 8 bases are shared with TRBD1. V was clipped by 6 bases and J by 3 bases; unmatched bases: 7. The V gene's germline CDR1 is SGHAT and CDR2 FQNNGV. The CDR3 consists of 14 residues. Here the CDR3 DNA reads TGTGCCAGCAGAGGGACAGGCTTCGACTACGAGCAGTACTTC. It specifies CASRGTGFDYEQYF. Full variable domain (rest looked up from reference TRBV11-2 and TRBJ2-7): EAGVAQSPRYKIIEKRQSVAFWCNPISGHATLYWYQQILGQGPKLLIQFQNNGVVDDSQLPKDRFSAERLKGVDSTLKIQPAKLEDSAVYLCASRGTGFDYEQYFGPGTRLTVT.

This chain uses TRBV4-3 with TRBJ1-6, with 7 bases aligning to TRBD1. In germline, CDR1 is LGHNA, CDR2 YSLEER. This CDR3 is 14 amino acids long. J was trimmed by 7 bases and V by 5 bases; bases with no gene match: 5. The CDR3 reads CASSYRGGNSPLHF. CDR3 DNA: TGCGCCAGCAGCTACAGGGGTGGGAATTCACCCCTCCACTTT.